These T cell receptor beta chains were read from a single sample in a study of shared clonotypes between healthy human individuals. The assay was immunoSEQ multiplex PCR, and TCRdb's table has in-frame clones only and misses some. The sample lists around 1.9 million clones, just under 95% seen once, with approximately 1.7% in the top ten. The sequenced material came from naive CD8+ T cells from PBMCs. The receptors stem from a man in his late teens or twenties in good health. Some clones in this sample may be carry-over from other donors' samples. CDR3s include the opening cysteine and the closing phenylalanine or tryptophan. D genes are given only for firm matches. Rows may omit the clone size; those that give it use once, few, many or a size class.

clone_size: NA; d_call: TRBD2; v_call: TRBV7-6; j_call: TRBJ2-7; cdr3_aa: CASSPGTRGGEQYF; cdr3_nt: TGTGCCAGCAGCCCCGGGACTAGGGGCGGGGAGCAGTACTTC
clone_size: NA; d_call: NA; v_call: TRBV11-2; j_call: TRBJ2-4; cdr3_aa: CASSLGLSLAKNIQYF; cdr3_nt: TGTGCCAGCAGCTTAGGTCTCAGTCTAGCCAAAAACATTCAGTACTTC
clone_size: NA; d_call: NA; v_call: TRBV4-3; j_call: TRBJ2-3; cdr3_aa: CASSQGLISSTDTQYF; cdr3_nt: TGCGCCAGCAGCCAAGGACTTATTTCTAGCACAGATACGCAGTATTTT
clone_size: NA; d_call: NA; v_call: TRBV7-8; j_call: TRBJ1-5; cdr3_aa: CASTLSSRGNQPQHF; cdr3_nt: TGTGCCAGCACCCTCTCATCTAGGGGCAATCAGCCCCAGCATTTT
clone_size: NA; d_call: TRBD2; v_call: TRBV7-9; j_call: TRBJ2-5; cdr3_aa: CASSSLAGASGETQYF; cdr3_nt: TGTGCCAGCAGCTCCTTAGCGGGAGCGTCCGGAGAGACCCAGTACTTC
clone_size: few; d_call: NA; v_call: TRBV19; j_call: TRBJ2-2; cdr3_aa: CASKITANGELFF; cdr3_nt: TGTGCCAGTAAAATCACAGCCAACGGGGAGCTGTTTTTT
clone_size: NA; d_call: NA; v_call: TRBV4-2; j_call: TRBJ2-7; cdr3_aa: CASSQAYEGAYEQYF; cdr3_nt: TGTGCCAGCAGCCAAGCGTACGAAGGAGCCTACGAGCAGTACTTC
clone_size: few; d_call: TRBD1; v_call: TRBV12-5; j_call: TRBJ1-1; cdr3_aa: CASGLAYRGGVTEAFF; cdr3_nt: TGTGCTAGTGGTTTGGCCTACAGGGGTGGTGTCACTGAAGCTTTCTTT
clone_size: NA; d_call: NA; v_call: TRBV5-1; j_call: TRBJ2-1; cdr3_aa: CASSLNRPGEQFF; cdr3_nt: TGCGCCAGCAGCTTGAACCGGCCGGGTGAGCAGTTCTTC
clone_size: NA; d_call: TRBD1; v_call: TRBV7-9; j_call: TRBJ1-2; cdr3_aa: CASSLTGDSFYGYTF; cdr3_nt: TGTGCCAGCAGCCTGACAGGGGACTCCTTCTATGGCTACACCTTC
clone_size: once; d_call: NA; v_call: TRBV4-1; j_call: TRBJ1-2; cdr3_aa: CASSQREYGRRYTF; cdr3_nt: TGCGCCAGCAGCCAAAGGGAGTACGGGAGGCGGTACACCTTC
clone_size: NA; d_call: NA; v_call: TRBV4-1; j_call: TRBJ2-1; cdr3_aa: CASSPRAGSYYNEQFF; cdr3_nt: TGCGCCAGCAGCCCCCGGGCGGGAAGTTACTACAATGAGCAGTTCTTC
clone_size: NA; d_call: NA; v_call: TRBV6-6; j_call: TRBJ2-3; cdr3_aa: CASSYLYTDTQYF; cdr3_nt: TGTGCCAGCAGTTATCTCTACACAGATACGCAGTATTTT
clone_size: NA; d_call: NA; v_call: TRBV15; j_call: TRBJ2-3; cdr3_aa: CATSRDRSTLDRTSTDTQYF; cdr3_nt: TGTGCCACCAGCAGAGATCGGAGTACTCTGGACAGAACTAGCACAGATACGCAGTATTTT
clone_size: NA; d_call: NA; v_call: TRBV15; j_call: TRBJ2-7; cdr3_aa: CATSGGTANSYEQYF; cdr3_nt: TGTGCCACCAGCGGAGGGACAGCGAACTCCTACGAGCAGTACTTC
clone_size: NA; d_call: TRBD1; v_call: TRBV11-2; j_call: TRBJ2-1; cdr3_aa: CASSPWDRVIGGEQFF; cdr3_nt: TGTGCCAGCAGCCCATGGGACAGGGTGATTGGTGGTGAGCAGTTCTTC
clone_size: NA; d_call: TRBD1; v_call: TRBV28; j_call: TRBJ1-5; cdr3_aa: CASREDRGGFSNQPQHF; cdr3_nt: TGTGCCAGCAGGGAAGACAGGGGGGGTTTTAGCAATCAGCCCCAGCATTTT
clone_size: NA; d_call: NA; v_call: TRBV6-5; j_call: TRBJ1-4; cdr3_aa: CASSREGRTNEKLFF; cdr3_nt: TGTGCCAGCAGCCGCGAGGGGAGAACTAATGAAAAACTGTTTTTT
clone_size: NA; d_call: NA; v_call: TRBV7-9; j_call: TRBJ1-2; cdr3_aa: CASSDAPNFNYGYTF; cdr3_nt: TGTGCCAGCAGCGACGCCCCGAACTTTAACTATGGCTACACCTTC
clone_size: NA; d_call: TRBD2; v_call: TRBV28; j_call: TRBJ2-7; cdr3_aa: CASSYMGGYEQYF; cdr3_nt: TGTGCCAGCAGTTACATGGGGGGGTACGAGCAGTACTTC
clone_size: NA; d_call: TRBD2; v_call: TRBV7-8; j_call: TRBJ2-3; cdr3_aa: CASSLAWSSGRPDTQYF; cdr3_nt: TGTGCCAGCAGCTTAGCGTGGAGTAGCGGGAGACCAGATACGCAGTATTTT
clone_size: NA; d_call: NA; v_call: TRBV30; j_call: TRBJ1-6; cdr3_aa: CAWSNPLRAGNSPLHF; cdr3_nt: TGTGCCTGGAGTAATCCCCTCAGGGCCGGCAATTCACCCCTCCACTTT
clone_size: NA; d_call: TRBD1; v_call: TRBV6-4; j_call: TRBJ2-7; cdr3_aa: CASSQWTGDSTGTYEQYF; cdr3_nt: TGTGCCAGCAGTCAATGGACAGGGGATTCAACAGGGACTTACGAGCAGTACTTC
clone_size: NA; d_call: TRBD2; v_call: TRBV6-4; j_call: TRBJ2-1; cdr3_aa: CASSLAGADNEQFF; cdr3_nt: TGTGCCAGCAGTCTAGCGGGAGCAGACAATGAGCAGTTCTTC
clone_size: NA; d_call: TRBD2; v_call: TRBV10-3; j_call: TRBJ2-7; cdr3_aa: CATWGEGGSKYEQYF; cdr3_nt: TGTGCCACCTGGGGAGAGGGCGGGAGTAAATACGAGCAGTACTTC
clone_size: NA; d_call: TRBD1; v_call: TRBV5-4; j_call: TRBJ1-2; cdr3_aa: CASSRPGQGNYGYTF; cdr3_nt: TGTGCCAGCAGCCGCCCGGGACAGGGTAACTATGGCTACACCTTC
clone_size: NA; d_call: TRBD2; v_call: TRBV4-3; j_call: TRBJ2-3; cdr3_aa: CASSQERGLAGDSDTQYF; cdr3_nt: TGCGCCAGCAGCCAAGAGAGGGGACTAGCGGGAGATTCAGATACGCAGTATTTT
clone_size: NA; d_call: TRBD2; v_call: TRBV11-2; j_call: TRBJ2-3; cdr3_aa: CASSLGRAGPLTDTQYF; cdr3_nt: TGTGCCAGCAGCTTAGGTCGAGCGGGACCCCTCACAGATACGCAGTATTTT
clone_size: NA; d_call: NA; v_call: TRBV21-1; j_call: TRBJ2-7; cdr3_aa: CASGQQRSACTYEQYF; cdr3_nt: TGTGCCAGCGGCCAACAGCGGTCAGCCTGTACCTACGAGCAGTACTTC